What follows is one T cell receptor beta chain and its context. The CDR3 is made up of 17 amino acids. From germline, CDR1 is SGHTA and CDR2 FQGNSA. Trimming left V 5 bases short and J 4 bases short, with 21 bases between. The sample comes from a study of blood T cell repertoires in COVID-19. Cohort 3 recovered donors had two negative PCRs, clearance, or symptom resolution. Assay used: immunoSEQ multiplex PCR; TCRdb lists only in-frame clones, some missing. The top ten hold less than 3% of the sample, which has about 300,000 clones, more than 75% seen once. The receptor was derived from a woman between 18 and 29 years old who had recovered from COVID-19. The genes are TRBV7-2 and TRBJ1-3; D may be TRBD1 (6 bases). What was sequenced was PBMCs or T cells enriched from blood (not recorded which). In DNA, the CDR3 is TGTGCCAGCAGCCCCTTACAGGGAGCGGTCTTGGGAAACACCATATATTTT. Its translation: CASSPLQGAVLGNTIYF.